These 21 T cell receptor beta chains were sequenced from one sample in a study of T-cell memory formation after mild COVID-19. TCRdb analysed the 5' RACE reads with MiXCR anew, one entry per CDR3 protein. Of under 300,000 distinct CDR3 sequences in the sample, 16% were seen once. The sample taken for sequencing was PBMCs or a T cell subset sorted from them (not recorded which). These receptors all stem from a man between 18 and 35 years old who had mild COVID-19 (a few samples of this study predate the infection). Cell type and time point are not known.

V is TRBV6-5 and J is TRBJ2-1; D uncertain. The CDR3 has 15 amino acids. The ends were cut back, 0 bases at V and 3 bases at J, with 9 bases in the middle. CDR1 MNHEY and CDR2 SVGAGI come from the germline V gene. The CDR3 spells CASSYSKLGYNEQFF. The DNA for the CDR3 is TGTGCCAGCAGTTACTCGAAACTGGGCTACAATGAGCAGTTCTTC.

This clonotype was counted between two and nine times. This rearrangement joins TRBV5-5 to TRBJ2-2; 7 bases fit TRBD1. The CDR3 is 14 amino acids. The germline V gene encodes CDR1 SGHKS and CDR2 YYEKEE (reference sequence). The trim removed 4 bases at V and 7 bases at J, leaving 7 bases unmatched. CDR3 nucleotide sequence: TGTGCCAGCAGCACCCGGACAGGAGACGGGGAGCTGTTTTTT. It specifies CASSTRTGDGELFF.

This clonotype has only a few counts. The chain uses TRBV28 and TRBJ2-1; unclear D gene. V lost 1 base to trimming and J lost 7 bases, with 8 bases between them. Germline assignment: CDR1 MDHEN and CDR2 SYDVKM. This CDR3 comprises 13 residues. The CDR3 region is CASSLYKPNEQFF. The CDR3 DNA reads as TGTGCCAGCAGTTTATACAAACCTAATGAGCAGTTCTTC. Combining the CDR3 with reference TRBV28 and TRBJ2-1 gives the whole variable domain DVKVTQSSRYLVKRTGEKVFLECVQDMDHENMFWYRQDPGLGLRLIYFSYDVKMKEKGDIPEGYSVSREKKERFSLILESASTNQTSMYLCASSLYKPNEQFFGPGTRLTVL.

This clonotype was recorded a few times. The chain has TRBV5-5 and TRBJ1-1, with a tentative D call TRBD1 (5 bases). This CDR3 has 12 amino acids. Trimming shortened V by 2 bases and J by 6 bases, and 8 bases separated the two germline ends. CDR1 and CDR2 from the germline V gene are SGHKS and YYEKEE (reference sequence). CDR3 sequence reads: CASSFWGAEAFF. CDR3 coding DNA: TGTGCCAGCAGCTTCTGGGGGGCTGAAGCTTTCTTT.

This clonotype came up a few times. This chain uses TRBV3-1 with TRBJ1-1; tentatively, D is TRBD1 (6 bases). V was cut by 6 bases and J by 4 bases, with 21 bases left in between. The germline CDR1 and CDR2 sequences are LGHDT and YNNKEL (reference sequence). The CDR3 is 16 residues long. CDR3 protein: CASRPTLGGAGTEAFF. CDR3 sequence (DNA): TGTGCCAGCAGACCGACTCTCGGGGGCGCGGGCACTGAAGCTTTCTTT. The complete variable domain, with remaining parts taken from reference TRBV3-1 and TRBJ1-1, reads DTAVSQTPKYLVTQMGNDKSIKCEQNLGHDTMYWYKQDSKKFLKIMFSYNNKELIINETVPNRFSPKSPDKAHLNLHINSLELGDSAVYFCASRPTLGGAGTEAFFGQGTRLTVV.

The chain uses TRBV5-1 and TRBJ1-1; D gene unclear. Trimming took 0 bases from V and 7 from J, leaving 7 bases between them. Germline V gene sequence: CDR1 SGHRS, CDR2 YFSETQ. The CDR3 totals 12 residues. The CDR3 DNA is TGCGCCAGCAGCTTGGAAGGGATTGAAGCTTTCTTT. It specifies CASSLEGIEAFF.

This chain connects TRBV6-5 to TRBJ1-6; D unresolved. Trimming pared 0 bases from V and 11 bases from J, leaving 14 bases between. CDR3 length equals 15 residues. CDR1 is MNHEY, CDR2 SVGAGI, per germline. The CDR3 is CASSYSTQPRTPLHF. The CDR3 DNA reads TGTGCCAGCAGTTACTCGACCCAGCCCAGGACACCCCTCCACTTT.

The rearrangement uses TRBV10-2 and TRBJ2-7, with D perhaps TRBD1 (6 bases). Germline V gives CDR1 WSHSY, CDR2 SAAADI. The CDR3 covers 12 residues. V lost 8 bases, J lost 5 bases, and 13 bases lay in between. CDR3 sequence (DNA): TGCGCCAGCGCGGGCAGGGGAGACGAGCAGTACTTC. Amino acids: CASAGRGDEQYF.

This clonotype was observed once. The rearrangement links TRBV4-1 to TRBJ1-4; possibly TRBD1 for D (5 bases). Trimming shortened V by 4 bases and J by 5 bases, and 17 bases separated the two germline ends. Germline-derived CDR1 and CDR2 are MGHRA and YSYEKL. The CDR3 consists of 16 residues. DNA of the CDR3: TGCGCCAGCAGCCCCGTCGGGACCGAAGCAAATGAAAAACTGTTTTTT. This codes for CASSPVGTEANEKLFF.

This chain links TRBV24-1 with TRBJ1-3; D is perhaps TRBD1 (6 bases). V was trimmed by 5 bases and J by 3 bases, leaving 16 bases between them. The germline V gene encodes CDR1 KGHDR and CDR2 SFDVKD. The CDR3 is made up of 16 amino acids. The CDR3 nucleotides read TGTGCCACCAGTGGTTCCGGGGGCGCGGGTGGAAACACCATATATTTT. Amino acids: CATSGSGGAGGNTIYF.

This clonotype showed up many times. CDR3 protein: CASSLDGTRPYNEQFF. CDR3 nucleotide sequence: TGCGCCAGCAGCCTAGACGGGACAAGACCCTACAATGAGCAGTTCTTC. The V and J genes are TRBV4-3 and TRBJ2-1; maybe TRBD1 (6 bases). The CDR3 spans 16 residues. Deletions cut 4 bases from V and 2 bases from J, with 15 bases between. The germline CDR1 and CDR2 sequences are LGHNA and YSLEER.

This clonotype was detected only a few times. This chain connects TRBV9 to TRBJ1-2, with 9 bases aligning to TRBD1. Trimming cost V 3 bases and J 6 bases; bases outside gene matches: 6. This CDR3 contains 14 residues. Looked up from germline, CDR1 is SGDLS and CDR2 is YYNGEE. CDR3 amino acids: CASSAGTGWDGYTF. The CDR3 DNA reads TGTGCCAGCAGCGCCGGGACAGGGTGGGATGGCTACACCTTC.

This clonotype was observed at least ten times. Compared with germline, one end of the junction differs, possibly owing to a read error. The rearrangement links TRBV5-1 to TRBJ2-1; D is perhaps TRBD2 (5 bases). Germline lookup yields CDR1 SGHRS and CDR2 YFSETQ. CDR3 size: 13 residues. The CDR3 loop is CASSPDSHNEQFF. The CDR3 DNA reads as TGTGCCAGCAGCCCGGACTCACACAATGAGCAGTTCTTC.

The chain uses TRBV15 and TRBJ1-6; D may be TRBD1 (6 bases). The CDR3 runs 17 residues. Germline CDR1 reads LNHNV; CDR2 reads YYDKDF (reference sequence). V was clipped by 1 base and J by 0 bases, with 10 bases between them. CDR3 in amino acids: CATSRVGGSSYNSPLHF. In DNA form, the CDR3 reads TGTGCCACCAGCAGAGTGGGGGGCAGCTCCTATAATTCACCCCTCCACTTT. Full variable domain (outside the CDR3, taken from reference TRBV15 and TRBJ1-6): DAMVIQNPRYQVTQFGKPVTLSCSQTLNHNVMYWYQQKSSQAPKLLFHYYDKDFNNEADTPDNFQSRRPNTSFCFLDIRSPGLGDTAMYLCATSRVGGSSYNSPLHFGNGTRLTVT.

The chain combines TRBV7-2 with TRBJ2-2; D ambiguous. The CDR3 sequence is 16 residues long. Germline CDR1 SGHTA, CDR2 FQGNSA. The V gene lost 4 bases and the J gene lost 1 base, with 13 bases spanning the gap. DNA for the CDR3: TGTGCCAGCAGCTCTTACCCCATTGAGAACACCGGGGAGCTGTTTTTT. This codes for CASSSYPIENTGELFF.

This clonotype has just a few counts. The rearrangement joins TRBV12-3 or TRBV12-4 to TRBJ1-1, with 9 bases identical to TRBD1. This CDR3 is 15 amino acids long. Losses at the gene ends were 7 bases for V and 4 bases for J; bases not matched to a gene: 10. The CDR3 DNA reads TGTGCCAGCAAAGCCACGGACAGGGGAGGCACTGAAGCTTTCTTT. Its protein product is CASKATDRGGTEAFF.

This clonotype has a handful of counts. The CDR3 DNA sequence: TGCAGTGCTAGAGATCCGGGCTGGGACACTGAAGCTTTCTTT. It is translated as CSARDPGWDTEAFF. This chain connects TRBV20-1 to TRBJ1-1; the D is unclear. This CDR3 contains 14 residues. Germline assignment: CDR1 DFQATT and CDR2 SNEGSKA (reference sequence). V gave up 0 bases and J gave up 3 bases, with 11 bases separating them.

This clonotype was seen only a few times. V usage is TRBV5-1 and J usage is TRBJ2-5; TRBD1 aligns across 7 bases. Per germline, CDR1 SGHRS and CDR2 YFSETQ. CDR3 length: 15 residues. V lost 2 bases to trimming and J lost 1 base; unmatched junction nucleotides: 5. The CDR3 sequence is CASSLFSGGQETQYF. The CDR3 DNA reads as TGCGCCAGCAGCTTATTCTCAGGGGGCCAAGAGACCCAGTACTTC.

This clonotype turned up a few times. J is TRBJ1-5 and V is TRBV18; weak D call: TRBD1 (6 bases). Germline lookup yields CDR1 KGHSH and CDR2 LQKENI. V was cut by 4 bases and J by 10 bases, with 14 bases left in between. This CDR3 contains 13 residues. CDR3 loop: CASSLPTGNPQHF. The CDR3 DNA sequence: TGTGCCAGCTCACTACCAACAGGGAATCCCCAGCATTTT.

The sample holds a few counts of this clonotype. The chain couples TRBV7-3 to TRBJ2-3; 9 bases are a match to TRBD2. The CDR3 length is 17 residues. The germline V gene encodes CDR1 SGHTA and CDR2 FQGTGA. V was clipped by 5 bases and J by 0 bases; unmatched bases: 9. In DNA form, the CDR3 reads TGTGCCAGCAGCCCGGGCCGACTAGCGGCTAGCACAGATACGCAGTATTTT. Its translation is CASSPGRLAASTDTQYF.

This clonotype was counted between two and nine times. A much larger clone differs by one base, so this may be a read error. V usage is TRBV6-6 and J usage is TRBJ1-5; D possibly corresponds to TRBD1 (5 bases). This CDR3 comprises 17 residues. Germline CDR1 is MNHNY and CDR2 is SVGAGI (reference sequence). Between the trimmed V and J ends, which lost 6 bases and 0 bases, there was a span of 18 bases. As DNA, the CDR3 is TGTGCCAGCAGCTCCCTCTCCAGGGCTCATAGCAATCAGCCCCAGCATTTT. Its translation: CASSSLSRAHSNQPQHF.